Shown below are 27 T cell receptor beta chains from a single sample sequenced in a study of T-cell reconstitution after alpha-beta-depleted transplantation in children. The antigens for these receptors are not known. Preparation of the TCRbeta library was carried out with unique molecular identifiers. TCRdb called the PCR reads again in MiXCR, with one record for every CDR3 protein. The repertoire has 30,000 or so distinct CDR3 sequences, approximately 6.9% of them found once; the top ten carry around 30%. Study findings and constraints: Reports say that about two months after transplant, the alpha-beta T cells came out of several hundred graft clones that had expanded.

The sequences come from peripheral blood, collected 60 days after TCRalphabeta/CD19-depleted stem cell transplant. These receptors came from a child younger than two who had a stem cell transplant for acute myeloid leukemia, so the T cells may come from the graft donor.

This clonotype was seen many times. The rearrangement uses TRBV6-2 or TRBV6-3 and TRBJ2-1, with D hard to call. This CDR3 has 14 residues. V dropped 0 bases and J dropped 8 bases, with 11 bases sitting between them. The germline gives CDR1 MNHEY, CDR2 SVGEGT. CDR3 sequence reads: CASSYSYGIHEQFF. The CDR3 DNA follows: TGTGCCAGCAGTTACTCATACGGTATTCATGAGCAGTTCTTC.

This clonotype was detected ten times or more. The chain combines TRBV6-5 with TRBJ2-5; D is unclear. The CDR3 totals 13 residues. The V end lost 7 bases, the J end lost 1 base, and 10 bases lay between the germline ends. The V gene's germline CDR1 is MNHEY and CDR2 SVGAGI. CDR3 sequence (DNA): TGTGCCAGCACAACCCGGAGCCAAGAGACCCAGTACTTC. Protein product: CASTTRSQETQYF.

This clonotype was recorded at least ten times. Here the CDR3 reads CASRERGGATDTQYF. The CDR3 region has the DNA TGTGCCAGCAGAGAGCGCGGGGGGGCCACAGATACGCAGTATTTT. The chain has TRBV6-1 and TRBJ2-3; 9 bases are shared with TRBD2. Germline-derived CDR1 and CDR2 are MNHNS and SASEGT. The J segment lost 2 bases and the V segment lost 6 bases, leaving 6 bases of the junction unmatched. The length of the CDR3 is 15 residues.

The V gene is TRBV1, the J gene TRBJ2-3; the table's D call, TRBD1, was not checked against the DNA. TRBV1 is tagged as a pseudogene. The CDR3 consists of 15 residues. CDR3 in DNA: TGTGCCAGCAGCTCAGGACCAGGGTTGAGTGGGACGCAGTATTTT. Translating it yields CASSSGPGLSGTQYF.

This clonotype was seen many times. CDR3: CASSPPPGGDSYEQYF. In nucleotides, the CDR3 is TGTGCCAGCAGTCCCCCGCCCGGAGGGGACTCCTACGAGCAGTACTTC. This chain links TRBV28 with TRBJ2-7, with TRBD2 as a possible D gene (6 bases). The V end lost 5 bases, the J end lost 0 bases, and 17 bases lay between the germline ends. CDR3 size: 16 residues. Germline loops: CDR1 MDHEN, CDR2 SYDVKM.

Comments on this clonotype: A much larger clone differs from this one at a single base, so this may be a read error. In DNA, the CDR3 is TGTGCCAGGAGTGTTTTCCAAGAGACCCAGTACTTC. It yields the protein CARSVFQETQYF. V gene TRBV30 combines with J gene TRBJ2-5; D is unresolved. The CDR3 consists of 12 residues. The germline V gene encodes CDR1 GTSNPN and CDR2 SVGIG (reference sequence).

This clonotype was recorded many times. CDR3 nucleotides: TGTGCCAGCAGTTTCTGGTCAACCACAGATACGCAGTATTTT. As protein: CASSFWSTTDTQYF. The chain couples TRBV12-3 or TRBV12-4 to TRBJ2-3; D ambiguous. The CDR3 runs 14 residues. V lost 3 bases, J lost 2 bases, and 9 bases lay in between.

This clonotype was seen ten or more times. The CDR3 DNA reads TGCGCCAGCAGCCAAGATTTCGACCCCAGAAAACGGCAGTTCTTC. Amino acids: CASSQDFDPRKRQFF. This chain links TRBV4-3 with TRBJ2-1; D is unclear. Trimming took 0 bases from V and 12 from J, leaving 18 bases between them. From germline, CDR1 is LGHNA and CDR2 YSLEER. CDR3 length equals 15 residues.

This clonotype showed up many times. V and J are TRBV6-5 and TRBJ2-7; D might be TRBD2 (6 bases). V was pared by 5 bases and J by 9 bases, with 17 bases between. The CDR3 has 13 amino acids. CDR1 is MNHEY and CDR2 is SVGAGI in the germline V gene. CDR3 region: CASSIQGLGGQYF. The CDR3 DNA reads TGTGCCAGCAGTATCCAGGGATTGGGAGGGCAGTACTTC.

This clonotype appeared many times. The rearrangement uses TRBV27 and TRBJ2-7; D ambiguous. Between the trimmed V and J ends, which lost 4 bases and 2 bases, there was a span of 12 bases. CDR1 and CDR2 from the germline V gene are MNHEY and SMNVEV (reference sequence). The length of the CDR3 is 14 residues. The CDR3, as DNA: TGTGCCAGCAGTTCCGGCCGGGCGGCCTACGAGCAGTACTTC. The encoded protein is CASSSGRAAYEQYF.

The CDR3 reads CASSQIGSYEQYF. The CDR3 DNA is TGCGCCAGCAGCCAGATAGGGTCCTACGAGCAGTACTTC. The chain employs TRBV4-3 and TRBJ2-7; no reliable D call. Germline V lookup: CDR1 LGHNA, CDR2 YSLEER. The CDR3 totals 13 residues. V was clipped by 3 bases and J by 1 base, with 7 bases between them.

This clonotype was found many times. The chain is built from TRBV5-6 and TRBJ1-6; D ambiguous. Germline V gene lookup returns CDR1 SGHDT and CDR2 YYEEEE. This CDR3 spans 15 amino acids. Trimming cost V 4 bases and J 9 bases, with 17 bases left between them. The CDR3 loop reads CASSRKSRRGSPLHF. Here the CDR3 DNA reads TGTGCCAGCAGCCGGAAATCCCGGAGAGGTTCACCCCTCCACTTT.

Ten or more counts support this clonotype. The chain joins TRBV5-1 to TRBJ2-2; 9 bases align to TRBD2. The trim removed 3 bases at V and 4 bases at J, leaving 7 bases unmatched. The CDR3 has 16 residues. Germline V lookup: CDR1 SGHRS, CDR2 YFSETQ. The CDR3 loop reads CASSSRIAGVTGELFF. The CDR3, as DNA: TGCGCCAGCAGCTCCCGGATAGCGGGAGTCACCGGGGAGCTGTTTTTT.

This rearrangement joins TRBV5-3 to TRBJ2-1; 10 nucleotides align to TRBD2. TRBV5-3 counts as an open reading frame of uncertain function. The CDR3 has 17 residues. V was clipped by 8 bases and J by 6 bases; unmatched bases: 17. For the CDR3, the DNA is TGTGCCAGGCTATCACCCCATACTAGCGGGAAGTTCAATGAGCAGTTCTTC. Protein product: CARLSPHTSGKFNEQFF.

This clonotype was seen ten or more times. The CDR3 coding sequence is TGTGCCATTCTAGGGGTTTTGGCGGGTGCCAATGAGCAGTTCTTC. Translating gives CAILGVLAGANEQFF. V usage is TRBV12-3 or TRBV12-4 and J usage is TRBJ2-1, with D tentatively TRBD1 or TRBD2 (5 bases each). Trimming shortened V by 10 bases and J by 6 bases, and 22 bases separated the two germline ends. The CDR3 loop spans 15 amino acids.

This clonotype was detected many times. V gene TRBV7-9 combines with J gene TRBJ2-1; 10 bases are a match to TRBD2. Germline CDR1 SEHNR, CDR2 FQNEAQ (reference sequence). V gave up 8 bases and J gave up 4 bases; unmatched junction bases: 8. The CDR3 is made up of 15 amino acids. The CDR3 is CASGTSERKYNEQFF. DNA of the CDR3: TGTGCCAGCGGGACTAGCGAAAGAAAATACAATGAGCAGTTCTTC.

The table lists this clonotype with many counts. The chain joins TRBV7-8 to TRBJ2-4; the match to TRBD1 covers 8 bases. Germline assignment: CDR1 SGHVS and CDR2 FQNEAQ. J gave up 1 base and V 0 bases, and 8 bases lay outside the gene matches. This CDR3 spans 18 amino acids. CDR3 in DNA: TGTGCCAGCAGCTTAGCGCGCAGGGGGCGATGGGCCAAAAACATTCAGTACTTC. Its translation is CASSLARRGRWAKNIQYF.

There are many counts of this clonotype. The chain recombines TRBV6-2 or TRBV6-3 with TRBJ2-1; TRBD2 might be the D (6 bases). Germline values: CDR1 MNHEY, CDR2 SVGEGT. V was cut by 0 bases and J by 4 bases, with 16 bases left in between. There are 17 residues in the CDR3. CDR3 nucleotides: TGTGCCAGCAGTTACTCAGTGGCGCTAGCGCCTTACAATGAGCAGTTCTTC. As protein: CASSYSVALAPYNEQFF.

This clonotype was counted at least ten times. The chain joins TRBV29-1 to TRBJ2-4; the D is unclear. Trimming pared 6 bases from V and 6 bases from J, leaving 12 bases between. The germline V gene encodes CDR1 SQVTM and CDR2 ANQGSEA. The CDR3 totals 12 residues. Written as DNA, the CDR3 is TGCAGCGTCGAGACCCTCGGAAACATTCAGTACTTC. Protein product: CSVETLGNIQYF.

This clonotype was detected many times. V gene TRBV6-5 combines with J gene TRBJ1-1; D call uncertain. The CDR3 has 14 amino acids. V dropped 2 bases and J dropped 0 bases, with 7 bases sitting between them. Germline V gives CDR1 MNHEY, CDR2 SVGAGI. The CDR3 DNA reads TGTGCCAGCAGTTACGGCCCCATGAACACTGAAGCTTTCTTT. This gives the protein CASSYGPMNTEAFF.

This clonotype was detected many times. The chain carries TRBV25-1 and TRBJ2-5; TRBD2 aligns across 12 bases. The germline CDR1 and CDR2 sequences are MGHDK and SYGVNS. J was trimmed by 5 bases and V by 3 bases; bases with no gene match: 16. This CDR3 region has 19 residues. The CDR3, as DNA: TGTGCCAGCAGTGAGCAACGGGCTAGCGGGGGGGGAATAGGGGAGACCCAGTACTTC. It encodes CASSEQRASGGGIGETQYF.

This clonotype was found many times. The chain is built from TRBV7-2 and TRBJ2-2; D is uncertain. V was cut by 5 bases and J by 4 bases, with 20 bases left in between. Germline loops: CDR1 SGHTA, CDR2 FQGNSA. The CDR3 is 17 amino acids. The CDR3 protein is CASSPRASVGSTGELFF. The CDR3 DNA is TGTGCCAGCAGCCCCCGAGCGTCCGTAGGATCCACCGGGGAGCTGTTTTTT.

There are many counts of this clonotype. This sequence joins TRBV12-3 or TRBV12-4 and TRBJ2-5; unclear D gene. CDR3 size: 11 residues. V was trimmed by 2 bases and J by 5 bases, leaving 3 bases between them. CDR3 DNA sequence: TGTGCCAGCAGTTTATTGGAGACCCAGTACTTC. Its protein product is CASSLLETQYF.

This clonotype was seen ten or more times. This rearrangement joins TRBV19 to TRBJ1-4, with D unclear. The CDR3 loop spans 15 amino acids. V was cut by 2 bases and J by 5 bases, with 12 bases left in between. Looked up from germline, CDR1 is LNHDA and CDR2 is SQIVND (reference sequence). The CDR3 DNA follows: TGTGCCAGTAGTATATCAGGACGTAAAAATGAAAAACTGTTTTTT. This encodes CASSISGRKNEKLFF.

There are many counts of this clonotype. The chain links TRBV7-2 to TRBJ2-5; D perhaps matches TRBD2 (5 bases). Trimming removed 5 bases from V and 4 bases from J, with 17 bases in between. Germline CDR1 SGHTA, CDR2 FQGNSA. The CDR3 is 15 amino acids. The CDR3 loop reads CASSRLRRVTETQYF. In DNA form, the CDR3 reads TGTGCCAGCAGCAGACTACGGCGGGTAACAGAGACCCAGTACTTC.

At least ten counts were recorded for this clonotype. V is TRBV5-1 and J is TRBJ1-4, with unresolved D. V dropped 3 bases and J dropped 4 bases, with 7 bases sitting between them. CDR3 length: 13 residues. Germline CDR1 and CDR2: SGHRS and YFSETQ. The DNA of the CDR3 is TGCGCCAGCAGCTCGGCCCTTAATGAAAAACTGTTTTTT. Translating it yields CASSSALNEKLFF.

The sample holds many counts of this clonotype. The V and J genes are TRBV28 and TRBJ2-1; D is possibly TRBD1 or TRBD2 (5 bases each). Germline V gives CDR1 MDHEN, CDR2 SYDVKM. The V end lost 2 bases, the J end lost 6 bases, and 23 bases lay between the germline ends. The CDR3 runs to 18 residues. The CDR3 spells CASSLTFLGEYPANEQFF. In nucleotides, the CDR3 is TGTGCCAGCAGTTTAACTTTCTTGGGGGAGTACCCCGCCAATGAGCAGTTCTTC.